This T cell receptor beta chain was captured by sequencing in a study of shared clonotypes between healthy human individuals. Germline V lookup: CDR1 LNHDA, CDR2 SQIVND (reference sequence). This CDR3 contains 16 residues. The germline V and J ends were trimmed by 6 bases and 0 bases, with 17 bases remaining between them. Division of CD4+ cells produced a CD45RA+ naive subset and a CD45RA-negative memory subset. TCRdb keeps only in-frame clones here, not all; method: immunoSEQ multiplex PCR. The table lists some 500,000 clones, more than 95% of them singletons, with around 0.066% in the top ten. The clonotype comes from a woman younger than 45 in good health. The chain is built from TRBV19 and TRBJ1-1; maybe TRBD1 (5 bases). The sequenced sample consisted of naive CD4+ T cells sorted from blood. The subset was: CD45RA+ positively selected. In DNA form, the CDR3 reads TGTGCCAGTAGGTACGGAAGGTACAGGATGAACACTGAAGCTTTCTTT. Protein sequence: CASRYGRYRMNTEAFF. The entire variable domain, with the rest obtained from reference TRBV19 and TRBJ1-1, is as follows: DGGITQSPKYLFRKEGQNVTLSCEQNLNHDAMYWYRQDPGQGLRLIYYSQIVNDFQKGDIAEGYSVSREKKESFPLTVTSAQKNPTAFYLCASRYGRYRMNTEAFFGQGTRLTVV.